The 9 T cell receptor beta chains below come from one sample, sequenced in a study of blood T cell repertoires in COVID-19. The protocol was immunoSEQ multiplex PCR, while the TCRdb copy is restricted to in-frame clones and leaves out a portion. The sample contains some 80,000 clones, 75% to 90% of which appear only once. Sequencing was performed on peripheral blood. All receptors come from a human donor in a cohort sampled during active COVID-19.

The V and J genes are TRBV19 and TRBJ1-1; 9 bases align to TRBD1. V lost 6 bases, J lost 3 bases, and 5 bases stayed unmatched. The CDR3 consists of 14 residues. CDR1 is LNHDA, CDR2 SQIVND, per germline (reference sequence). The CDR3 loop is CASRGQGRHTEAFF. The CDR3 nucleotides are TGTGCCAGTAGAGGACAGGGGAGGCACACTGAAGCTTTCTTT.

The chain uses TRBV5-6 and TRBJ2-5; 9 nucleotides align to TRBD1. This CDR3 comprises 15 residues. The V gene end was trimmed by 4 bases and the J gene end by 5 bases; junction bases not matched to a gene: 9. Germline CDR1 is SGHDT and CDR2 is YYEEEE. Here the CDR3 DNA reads TGTGCCAGCAGCGGTTCTGGACAGGGGTTGGAGACCCAGTACTTC. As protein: CASSGSGQGLETQYF.

This chain's CDR3 is CASSPGLAGPSQYF. CDR3 sequence (DNA): TGTGCCAGCAGCCCCGGACTAGCGGGGCCCTCGCAGTATTTT. J is TRBJ2-3 and V is TRBV3-1 (or the pseudogene TRBV3-2); 12 nucleotides align to TRBD2. Germline V gives CDR1 LGHDT, CDR2 YNNKEL (reference sequence). The ends lost 4 bases at V and 10 bases at J; junction bases unmatched: 6. This CDR3 region has 14 residues.

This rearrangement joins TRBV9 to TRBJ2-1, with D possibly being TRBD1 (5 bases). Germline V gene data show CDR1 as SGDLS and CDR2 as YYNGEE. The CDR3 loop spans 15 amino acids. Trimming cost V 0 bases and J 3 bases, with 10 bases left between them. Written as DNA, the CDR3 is TGTGCCAGCAGCGTAGTCGCAGGGAACTACAATGAGCAGTTCTTC. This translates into CASSVVAGNYNEQFF.

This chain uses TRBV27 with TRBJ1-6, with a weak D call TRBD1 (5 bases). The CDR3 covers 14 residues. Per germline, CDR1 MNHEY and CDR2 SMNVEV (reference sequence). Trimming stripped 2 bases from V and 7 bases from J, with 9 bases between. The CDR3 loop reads CASSLPAGNSPLHF. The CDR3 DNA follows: TGTGCCAGCAGTTTACCAGCAGGGAATTCACCCCTCCACTTT.

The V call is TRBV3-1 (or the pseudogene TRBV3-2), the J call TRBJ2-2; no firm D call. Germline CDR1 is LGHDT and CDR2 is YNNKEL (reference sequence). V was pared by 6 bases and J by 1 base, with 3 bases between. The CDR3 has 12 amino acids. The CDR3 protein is CASRRNTGELFF. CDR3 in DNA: TGTGCCAGCAGGAGGAACACCGGGGAGCTGTTTTTT.

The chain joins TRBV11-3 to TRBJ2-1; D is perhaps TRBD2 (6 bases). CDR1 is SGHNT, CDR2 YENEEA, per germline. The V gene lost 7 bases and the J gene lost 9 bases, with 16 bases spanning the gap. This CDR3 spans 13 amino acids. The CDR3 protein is CASTAGMGGEQFF. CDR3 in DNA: TGTGCCAGCACCGCGGGAATGGGGGGTGAGCAGTTCTTC.

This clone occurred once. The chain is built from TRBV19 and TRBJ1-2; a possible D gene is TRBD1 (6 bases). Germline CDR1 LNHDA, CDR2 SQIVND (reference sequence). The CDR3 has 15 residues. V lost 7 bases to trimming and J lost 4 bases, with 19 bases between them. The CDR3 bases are TGTGCCAGTACCTACAATATACAGGGTGGCTATGGCTACACCTTC. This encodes CASTYNIQGGYGYTF.

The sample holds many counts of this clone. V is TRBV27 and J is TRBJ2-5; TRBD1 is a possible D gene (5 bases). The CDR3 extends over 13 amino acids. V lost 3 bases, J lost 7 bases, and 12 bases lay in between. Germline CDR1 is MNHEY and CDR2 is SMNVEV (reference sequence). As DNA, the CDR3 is TGTGCCAGCAGTTTGACAGCGAAGGGGACCCAGTACTTC. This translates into CASSLTAKGTQYF.